Below, 12 T cell receptor beta chains from the same sample are listed, as sequenced in a study of cytomegalovirus exposure and HLA in healthy donors. It was with 60 Vbeta and 13 Jbeta primers that the PCR ran. Profiled with immunoSEQ multiplex PCR; TCRdb holds only in-frame clones, not every one. The profile shows tens of thousands of clones, around 78% of them singletons. Sequenced material: PBMCs. The source is a young man in good health and CMV-seronegative.

The chain joins TRBV5-4 to TRBJ1-1; D is possibly TRBD1 (6 bases). Trimming left V 5 bases short and J 3 bases short, with 17 bases between. CDR3 size: 15 residues. Germline V gene sequence: CDR1 SGHNT, CDR2 YYREEE (reference sequence). Here the CDR3 DNA reads TGTGCCAGCAGGTTTGGGGGGGGCGCGGACACTGAAGCTTTCTTT. Translated, it gives CASRFGGGADTEAFF.

The chain joins TRBV9 to TRBJ2-5; 10 nucleotides match TRBD1. The last part of the DNA fits TRBJ2-7 better; the J call may be wrong. The germline gives CDR1 SGDLS, CDR2 YYNGEE. This CDR3 is 15 amino acids long. The chain's CDR3 is CASSVGDRGSYEQYF. The CDR3 DNA sequence: TGTGCCAGCAGCGTAGGGGACAGGGGATCCTACGAGCAGTACTTC.

V is TRBV2 and J is TRBJ1-5; D is undetermined. This CDR3 has 14 amino acids. Germline V gene lookup returns CDR1 SNHLY and CDR2 FYNNEI. V lost 3 bases and J 1 base, leaving 7 bases between the germline ends. CDR3 sequence reads: CASSDGHSNQPQHF. In nucleotides, the CDR3 is TGTGCCAGCAGTGATGGGCACAGCAATCAGCCCCAGCATTTT. The variable domain in full, completed from reference TRBV2 and TRBJ1-5, reads EPEVTQTPSHQVTQMGQEVILRCVPISNHLYFYWYRQILGQKVEFLVSFYNNEISEKSEIFDDQFSVERPDGSNFTLKIRSTKLEDSAMYFCASSDGHSNQPQHFGDGTRLSIL.

This clone was observed a handful of times. The chain links TRBV29-1 to TRBJ1-1, with unresolved D. CDR1 and CDR2 from the germline V gene are SQVTM and ANQGSEA. The germline V and J ends were trimmed by 4 bases and 0 bases, with 12 bases remaining between them. The CDR3 contains 14 residues. The CDR3: CSVVAWTMNTEAFF. The CDR3 bases are TGCAGCGTTGTAGCGTGGACGATGAACACTGAAGCTTTCTTT. Full variable domain (remainder filled in from reference TRBV29-1 and TRBJ1-1): SAVISQKPSRDICQRGTSLTIQCQVDSQVTMMFWYRQQPGQSLTLIATANQGSEATYESGFVIDKFPISRPNLTFSTLTVSNMSPEDSSIYLCSVVAWTMNTEAFFGQGTRLTVV.

The chain carries TRBV7-9 and TRBJ2-7; TRBD2 aligns across 9 bases. The CDR3 is made up of 18 amino acids. The germline V gene has CDR1 SEHNR and CDR2 FQNEAQ (reference sequence). The J segment lost 5 bases and the V segment lost 5 bases, leaving 19 bases of the junction unmatched. CDR3 DNA: TGTGCCAGCAGCGCTAGGGGCGGGGGGGCCTACATTCCGAACGAGCAGTACTTC. Translating gives CASSARGGGAYIPNEQYF.

The rearrangement joins TRBV7-9 to TRBJ1-2; 7 bases match TRBD1. Losses at the gene ends were 5 bases for V and 3 bases for J; bases not matched to a gene: 6. The CDR3 runs 14 residues. Germline assignment: CDR1 SEHNR and CDR2 FQNEAQ (reference sequence). CDR3 in amino acids: CASSPDGTDYGYTF. In DNA, the CDR3 is TGTGCCAGCAGCCCGGACGGGACAGACTATGGCTACACCTTC. Variable domain in full (rest from reference TRBV7-9 and TRBJ1-2): DTGVSQNPRHKITKRGQNVTFRCDPISEHNRLYWYRQTLGQGPEFLTYFQNEAQLEKSRLLSDRFSAERPKGSFSTLEIQRTEQGDSAMYLCASSPDGTDYGYTFGSGTRLTVV.

This CDR3 is CASSQTLAANYGYTF. For the CDR3, the DNA is TGCGCCAGCAGCCAAACTCTAGCGGCTAACTATGGCTACACCTTC. The chain employs TRBV4-1 and TRBJ1-2; D unresolved. Germline lookup yields CDR1 MGHRA and CDR2 YSYEKL. Trimming left V 2 bases short and J 0 bases short, with 10 bases between. The CDR3 consists of 15 residues.

V usage is TRBV10-3 and J usage is TRBJ1-1, with D possibly matching TRBD1 (6 bases). Trimming cost V 0 bases and J 0 bases, with 11 bases left between them. CDR1 is ENHRY, CDR2 SYGVKD, per germline. CDR3 length equals 16 residues. CDR3 coding DNA: TGTGCCATCAGTGAGTCGGGCCAGGGGATGAACACTGAAGCTTTCTTT. This translates into CAISESGQGMNTEAFF.

The chain recombines TRBV12-5 with TRBJ1-2; 10 nucleotides align to TRBD1. Germline trimming cut 3 bases from V and 3 bases from J; bases unmatched to any gene: 7. From germline, CDR1 is LGHNT and CDR2 FRNRAP. The CDR3 length is 16 residues. CDR3 residues: CASGLYRDRGDYGYTF. CDR3 in DNA: TGTGCTAGTGGTTTATACCGGGACAGGGGTGACTATGGCTACACCTTC. Filled out from reference TRBV12-5 and TRBJ1-2, the complete variable domain reads DARVTQTPRHKVTEMGQEVTMRCQPILGHNTVFWYRQTMMQGLELLAYFRNRAPLDDSGMPKDRFSAEMPDATLATLKIQPSEPRDSAVYFCASGLYRDRGDYGYTFGSGTRLTVV.

This clone turned up a few times. The rearrangement links TRBV5-8 to TRBJ1-4; D is undetermined. Germline V gene lookup returns CDR1 SGHTS and CDR2 YDEGEE. The CDR3 length is 15 residues. V gave up 3 bases and J gave up 6 bases, with 15 bases separating them. CDR3 region: CASSSGIGVDEKLFF. The CDR3, as DNA: TGTGCCAGCAGCTCGGGCATCGGGGTTGATGAAAAACTGTTTTTT.

J is TRBJ2-1 and V is TRBV7-9, with 11 bases identical to TRBD2. V lost 3 bases, J lost 7 bases, and 11 bases stayed unmatched. The germline gives CDR1 SEHNR, CDR2 FQNEAQ (reference sequence). CDR3 length: 17 residues. This CDR3 is CASSFRASGRRSNEQFF. Here the CDR3 DNA reads TGTGCCAGCAGCTTCAGGGCTAGCGGGAGGAGGTCAAATGAGCAGTTCTTC.

This rearrangement joins TRBV7-6 to TRBJ1-4; D gene uncertain. Germline values: CDR1 SGHVS, CDR2 FNYEAQ. With 6 bases removed from V and 7 bases from J, the gap between germline ends came to 15 bases. The CDR3 is 14 residues long. CDR3 sequence (DNA): TGTGCCAGCAGTCAAAACGAGGGCCCTGAAAAACTGTTTTTT. Translating gives CASSQNEGPEKLFF.